Below are 32 T cell receptor beta chains sequenced from a single sample in a study of human T cells and chemical hapten exposure (dated by TCRdb to the early 2020s). Library creation used RACE. Instrument on record: NextSeq 500. TCRdb trimmed public reads at Q25 via fastp, called clones via MiXCR and kept in-frame beta chains. Rows with one shared CDR3 protein collapse into an entry with the most common genes and DNA. In this sample the table shows 340,000 or so distinct CDR3 sequences, roughly 6.9% of which occur a single time. The ten largest clones capture approximately 8% of the sample. The sample's time point label, in plain terms: patch test 1, 2 weeks after DPC sensitization. The sample's treatment or condition label is to be understood as: therapeutic diphenylcyclopropenone sensitization with weekly scalp DPC. The input for sequencing was whole blood, taken in connection with sensitization to the hapten diphenylcyclopropenone (DPC). Receptor source: a woman aged 18 to 35 with alopecia areata. Some clones in this sample may be carry-over from other donors' samples.

This clonotype was counted between two and nine times. The J gene is TRBJ2-2, the V gene TRBV7-2, with 8 bases identical to TRBD1. Germline CDR1 and CDR2: SGHTA and FQGNSA. This CDR3 is 15 amino acids long. V lost 1 base and J lost 5; bases outside the gene matches: 3. The CDR3, as DNA: TGTGCCAGCAGCTTAGTGAGGACAGGGACCGGGGAGCTGTTTTTT. Its protein is CASSLVRTGTGELFF.

This sequence joins TRBV4-1 and TRBJ2-1; 11 positions match TRBD2. Germline values: CDR1 MGHRA, CDR2 YSYEKL. V dropped 5 bases and J dropped 8; count of bases not matched to a gene: 11. This CDR3 has 16 residues. CDR3 region: CASSWTLAGGQDEQFF. Here the CDR3 DNA reads TGCGCCAGCAGCTGGACCTTAGCGGGGGGGCAGGATGAGCAGTTCTTC.

The chain has TRBV6-6 and TRBJ1-6; D unresolved. The CDR3 is made up of 15 amino acids. CDR1 is MNHNY, CDR2 SVGAGI, per germline (reference sequence). The ends were cut back, 7 bases at V and 0 bases at J, with 10 bases in the middle. The CDR3 protein is CASNQHRSYNSPLHF. The CDR3 coding sequence is TGTGCCAGCAACCAGCACCGCTCCTATAATTCACCCCTCCACTTT.

This clonotype appeared a few times. The V call is TRBV12-3 or TRBV12-4, the J call TRBJ1-2; 11 bases fit TRBD1. The CDR3 is 15 residues long. The V and J ends lost 0 bases and 4 bases, in that order; junction bases with no gene match: 1. CDR3 sequence (DNA): TGTGCCAGCAGTTTAGCGGGACAGGGGGGCTATGGCTACACCTTC. As protein: CASSLAGQGGYGYTF.

The sample holds many counts of this clonotype. The chain combines TRBV6-2 or TRBV6-3 with TRBJ1-5; a possible D gene is TRBD1 (6 bases). CDR1 MNHEY and CDR2 SVGEGT come from the germline V gene. Trimming cost V 4 bases and J 0 bases, with 7 bases left between them. The CDR3 contains 14 residues. The CDR3 is CASSWTDSNQPQHF. The CDR3 DNA follows: TGTGCCAGCAGTTGGACAGATAGCAATCAGCCCCAGCATTTT.

This chain joins TRBV15 and TRBJ2-1; 14 positions match TRBD2. Germline V gives CDR1 LNHNV, CDR2 YYDKDF (reference sequence). Trimming removed 4 bases from V and 6 bases from J; junction bases left unmatched: 5. This CDR3 has 16 amino acids. This CDR3 reads CATSTRTSGGSNEQFF. CDR3 nucleotides: TGTGCCACCAGCACCCGGACTAGCGGGGGGTCCAATGAGCAGTTCTTC.

This clonotype was picked up many times. V usage is TRBV7-3 and J usage is TRBJ2-1; D ambiguous. This CDR3 is built from 16 residues. Per the germline V gene, CDR1 is SGHTA and CDR2 is FQGTGA. V shed 5 bases and J shed 0 bases, with 14 bases lying between them. The CDR3 coding sequence is TGTGCCAGCAGCAACGACGGGTTTAGCTCCTACAATGAGCAGTTCTTC. This encodes CASSNDGFSSYNEQFF.

The chain has TRBV4-3 and TRBJ2-7; D assignment may be TRBD1 or TRBD2 (5 bases each). Germline V CDR1 and CDR2: LGHNA, YSLEER. Between the trimmed V and J ends, which lost 0 bases and 2 bases, there was a span of 11 bases. The CDR3 covers 15 residues. The CDR3 DNA sequence: TGCGCCAGCAGCCAAGATATGGGACGGGCCTACGAGCAGTACTTC. This gives the protein CASSQDMGRAYEQYF.

In this sample, this clonotype turned up a few times. This sequence joins TRBV2 and TRBJ2-3; a weak D match, TRBD1 (7 bases). Germline values: CDR1 SNHLY, CDR2 FYNNEI. Trimming pared 6 bases from V and 2 bases from J, leaving 12 bases between. This CDR3 spans 14 amino acids. The CDR3 region has the DNA TGTGCCAGCAGGGCGGGACAGAACACAGATACGCAGTATTTT. This translates into CASRAGQNTDTQYF.

This clonotype was recorded at least ten times. CDR3: CASSEDRVSYNSPLHF. The CDR3 bases are TGTGCCAGCAGTGAGGACAGGGTTTCCTATAATTCACCCCTCCACTTT. This chain uses TRBV6-5 with TRBJ1-6; 8 positions agree with TRBD1. The CDR3 runs to 16 residues. CDR1 is MNHEY, CDR2 SVGAGI, per germline. With 5 bases clipped from V and 1 base from J, the junction kept 4 bases outside the gene matches.

This rearrangement joins TRBV4-1 to TRBJ2-5, with unresolved D. Germline lookup yields CDR1 MGHRA and CDR2 YSYEKL. The length of the CDR3 is 14 residues. V lost 2 bases, J lost 5 bases, and 12 bases lay in between. Here the CDR3 DNA reads TGCGCCAGCAGCCAAATCGGTGAGGATGAGACCCAGTACTTC. It translates to CASSQIGEDETQYF.

This clonotype was counted a single time. The chain has TRBV6-6 and TRBJ1-1, with unresolved D. The V gene's germline CDR1 is MNHNY and CDR2 SVGAGI (reference sequence). The CDR3 contains 14 residues. Trimming took off 0 bases at V and 3 bases at J, with 8 bases between the two ends. CDR3 bases: TGTGCCAGCAGTTACTCCCGGGGAGACACTGAAGCTTTCTTT. This gives the protein CASSYSRGDTEAFF.

The chain has TRBV2 and TRBJ2-3; D gene uncertain. Germline V gives CDR1 SNHLY, CDR2 FYNNEI. V lost 6 bases, J lost 5 bases, and 15 bases lay in between. CDR3 length: 14 residues. For the CDR3, the DNA is TGTGCCAGCAGAAACACACCCCGCATAGATACGCAGTATTTT. Translation gives CASRNTPRIDTQYF.

This clonotype was picked up a small number of times. This chain uses TRBV7-3 with TRBJ2-1; the D gene is possibly TRBD2 (6 bases). The CDR3 is 15 amino acids. CDR1 and CDR2 (germline): SGHTA, FQGTGA. Trimming removed 2 bases from V and 6 bases from J, with 14 bases in between. CDR3: CASSLLGRGSNEQFF. The CDR3 DNA reads TGTGCCAGCAGCTTATTGGGGCGGGGTTCCAATGAGCAGTTCTTC.

This clonotype was observed a few times. The chain recombines TRBV20-1 with TRBJ2-3, with 11 positions matching TRBD2. In germline, CDR1 is DFQATT, CDR2 SNEGSKA (reference sequence). CDR3 size: 14 residues. Trimming removed 7 bases from V and 7 bases from J; junction bases left unmatched: 10. The CDR3 sequence is CSGDDSGGVNTQYF. The CDR3 nucleotides read TGCAGTGGCGATGATAGCGGGGGGGTGAATACGCAGTATTTT.

This clonotype has ten or more counts. V gene TRBV24-1 combines with J gene TRBJ2-2; weak D call: TRBD2 (5 bases). Germline lookup yields CDR1 KGHDR and CDR2 SFDVKD. The V gene lost 5 bases and the J gene lost 6 bases, with 9 bases spanning the gap. The CDR3 is made up of 13 amino acids. CDR3 coding DNA: TGTGCCACCAGTGGCGGGTCTTCCGGGGAGCTGTTTTTT. Encoded protein: CATSGGSSGELFF.

In this sample, this clonotype turned up a few times. The V and J genes are TRBV7-9 and TRBJ1-4; D is unclear. V lost 1 base to trimming and J lost 11 bases, with 5 bases between them. There are 11 residues in the CDR3. Germline V gene sequence: CDR1 SEHNR, CDR2 FQNEAQ (reference sequence). This CDR3 is CASSLEKKLFF. CDR3 in DNA: TGTGCCAGCAGCTTAGAGAAGAAACTGTTTTTT.

This clonotype was seen more than once but under ten times. The chain uses TRBV6-5 and TRBJ1-6; 9 bases are a match to TRBD1. The CDR3 extends over 11 amino acids. Germline V gene data show CDR1 as MNHEY and CDR2 as SVGAGI. With V trimmed by 10 bases and J by 14 bases, 6 bases remained unmatched. CDR3 sequence reads: CATRTGETLHF. Written as DNA, the CDR3 is TGTGCCACCCGGACAGGGGAGACCCTCCACTTT.

This clonotype was observed many times. V and J are TRBV27 and TRBJ1-6; D gene ambiguous. Per the germline V gene, CDR1 is MNHEY and CDR2 is SMNVEV (reference sequence). This CDR3 is 14 amino acids long. Trimming removed 7 bases at V and 10 bases at J, with 17 bases between. CDR3 loop: CASNTEGKRSPLHF. In DNA form, the CDR3 reads TGTGCCAGCAACACGGAGGGCAAGAGGTCACCCCTCCACTTT.

The table lists this clonotype with many counts. The rearrangement joins TRBV12-3 or TRBV12-4 to TRBJ2-3; TRBD1 matches 7 bases. The CDR3 loop spans 15 amino acids. V was clipped by 6 bases and J by 2 bases; unmatched bases: 8. The CDR3 is CASSGTTGLTDTQYF. The CDR3 coding sequence is TGTGCCAGCAGCGGGACGACAGGGCTCACAGATACGCAGTATTTT.

The chain employs TRBV20-1 and TRBJ2-1, with TRBD2 matching 8 bases. The CDR3 has 16 residues. Germline V gene lookup returns CDR1 DFQATT and CDR2 SNEGSKA (reference sequence). J gave up 4 bases and V 0 bases, and 8 bases lay outside the gene matches. The CDR3 protein is CSARDPGLVRYNEQFF. CDR3 nucleotide sequence: TGCAGTGCTAGAGATCCGGGACTAGTAAGATACAATGAGCAGTTCTTC.

V usage is TRBV4-3 and J usage is TRBJ1-6; D gene unclear. The V end lost 2 bases, the J end lost 7 bases, and 6 bases lay between the germline ends. The germline V gene encodes CDR1 LGHNA and CDR2 YSLEER. This CDR3 spans 13 amino acids. Written as DNA, the CDR3 is TGCGCCAGCAGCCAAATGATAAATTCACCCCTCCACTTT. Translated, it gives CASSQMINSPLHF.

This clonotype was counted ten times or more. This chain links TRBV20-1 with TRBJ2-3; D possibly matches TRBD1 or TRBD2 (5 bases each). Trimming took 5 bases from V and 0 from J, leaving 18 bases between them. This CDR3 comprises 16 residues. In germline, CDR1 is DFQATT, CDR2 SNEGSKA (reference sequence). The CDR3 nucleotides are TGCAGTGCTCTAGGATCCGGGACCTTTAGCACAGATACGCAGTATTTT. Translating it yields CSALGSGTFSTDTQYF.

This clonotype has at least ten counts. The chain couples TRBV4-3 to TRBJ1-2; 7 nucleotides align to TRBD1. Germline lookup yields CDR1 LGHNA and CDR2 YSLEER. The V segment lost 0 bases and the J segment 8 bases; nucleotides outside the gene matches: 9. This CDR3 is built from 15 residues. The chain's CDR3 is CASSQDDGRGNGYTF. CDR3 sequence (DNA): TGCGCCAGCAGCCAAGATGATGGCAGGGGGAACGGCTACACCTTC.

The V gene is TRBV20-1, the J gene TRBJ1-3; D unclear. Trimming removed 3 bases at V and 0 bases at J, with 12 bases between. CDR1 DFQATT and CDR2 SNEGSKA come from the germline V gene (reference sequence). This CDR3 has 15 residues. Here the CDR3 reads CSASIGHYSGNTIYF. The DNA for the CDR3 is TGCAGTGCTAGCATCGGCCATTACTCTGGAAACACCATATATTTT.

This clonotype was seen a few times. This CDR3 is CSAIAGSDTQYF. Written as DNA, the CDR3 is TGCAGTGCCATAGCGGGGAGCGATACGCAGTATTTT. This sequence joins TRBV20-1 and TRBJ2-3; 8 bases fit TRBD2. Germline CDR1 DFQATT, CDR2 SNEGSKA (reference sequence). The CDR3 is 12 residues long. Trimming at V came to 6 bases and at J to 6 bases, leaving 5 bases not matched to a gene.

This clonotype was counted between two and nine times. The genes are TRBV12-3 or TRBV12-4 and TRBJ1-1; the match to TRBD1 covers 8 bases. The CDR3 totals 16 residues. V shed 3 bases, J shed 5 bases, and the junction held 11 bases outside the gene matches. The CDR3 sequence is CASSFGPGGAWTEAFF. The DNA for the CDR3 is TGTGCCAGCAGTTTCGGCCCAGGGGGCGCTTGGACTGAAGCTTTCTTT.

There are many counts of this clonotype. The chain couples TRBV7-3 to TRBJ2-6; 7 bases map to TRBD1. V lost 0 bases to trimming and J lost 8 bases; unmatched junction nucleotides: 1. In germline, CDR1 is SGHTA, CDR2 FQGTGA. The CDR3 sequence is 14 residues long. The CDR3 protein is CASSLTTGTNVLTF. In DNA, the CDR3 is TGTGCCAGCAGCTTAACGACAGGGACCAACGTCCTGACTTTC.

This clonotype was counted many times. This chain links TRBV7-9 with TRBJ2-3; the D is unclear. Germline CDR1 and CDR2: SEHNR and FQNEAQ (reference sequence). This CDR3 comprises 13 residues. Between the trimmed V and J ends, which lost 5 bases and 5 bases, there was a span of 11 bases. In DNA, the CDR3 is TGTGCCAGCAGCCTTACCAGGCGAGATACGCAGTATTTT. Residues: CASSLTRRDTQYF.

This clonotype was detected a few times. The chain recombines TRBV12-3 or TRBV12-4 with TRBJ2-3, with 10 positions matching TRBD2. V lost 7 bases, J lost 4 bases, and 8 bases stayed unmatched. CDR3 size: 15 residues. The CDR3 protein is CASKSGGAISDTQYF. The CDR3 DNA reads TGTGCCAGCAAGAGCGGGGGGGCGATTTCAGATACGCAGTATTTT.

The rearrangement links TRBV6-2 or TRBV6-3 to TRBJ1-1, with 8 bases aligning to TRBD1. J was trimmed by 3 bases and V by 5 bases; bases with no gene match: 2. The CDR3 totals 13 residues. From germline, CDR1 is MNHEY and CDR2 SVGEGT. For the CDR3, the DNA is TGTGCCAGCAGTGGGGACAGGTACACTGAAGCTTTCTTT. Its translation is CASSGDRYTEAFF.

At least ten counts were recorded for this clonotype. The chain has TRBV6-6 and TRBJ2-1, with 9 bases lining up with TRBD1. Germline values: CDR1 MNHNY, CDR2 SVGAGI (reference sequence). CDR3 length: 15 residues. The trim removed 2 bases at V and 3 bases at J, leaving 2 bases unmatched. The CDR3 sequence is CASSYRDRVYNEQFF. For the CDR3, the DNA is TGTGCCAGCAGTTACCGGGACAGGGTCTACAATGAGCAGTTCTTC.